This TCR beta chain is drawn from a study of cytomegalovirus exposure and HLA in healthy donors. Vbeta (60) and Jbeta (13) primers were used in the PCR. Generated by immunoSEQ multiplex PCR, the TCRdb table keeps only in-frame clones and is missing some. In the table there are 170,000 or so clones, more than 70% of which are singletons. V was shortened by 0 bases and J by 8 bases, with 9 bases between the two germline ends. The CDR3 extends over 13 amino acids. Germline CDR1 reads SGHRS; CDR2 reads YFSETQ. This chain joins TRBV5-1 and TRBJ1-5, with TRBD1 as a possible D gene (5 bases). Sequencing was carried out using PBMCs. This receptor was taken from a male donor in good health and CMV-seropositive. The CDR3 protein is CASSLVRGEPQHF. The CDR3 DNA reads as TGCGCCAGCAGCTTGGTACGGGGGGAGCCCCAGCATTTT.